Described below is a single T cell receptor beta chain sequence and its context. The data were taken from a study of T cell responses to AZD1222 COVID-19 vaccine. Trimming took 4 bases from V and 2 from J; bases not matched to a gene: 9. In germline, CDR1 is SGHNT, CDR2 YYREEE (reference sequence). This CDR3 contains 15 residues. The table came from immunoSEQ multiplex PCR; TCRdb's copy has only in-frame clones and leaves some out. The sample includes 84,000 or so clones, more than 75% of them seen just once. The sample was peripheral blood, taken on day 0 of AZD1222 vaccination. The origin of this receptor is an adult in good health. This rearrangement joins TRBV5-4 to TRBJ2-7; 7 nucleotides align to TRBD1. In DNA form, the CDR3 reads TGTGCCAGCAGCCAACCGGGACAGCAAACCTACGAGCAGTACTTC. It is translated as CASSQPGQQTYEQYF.